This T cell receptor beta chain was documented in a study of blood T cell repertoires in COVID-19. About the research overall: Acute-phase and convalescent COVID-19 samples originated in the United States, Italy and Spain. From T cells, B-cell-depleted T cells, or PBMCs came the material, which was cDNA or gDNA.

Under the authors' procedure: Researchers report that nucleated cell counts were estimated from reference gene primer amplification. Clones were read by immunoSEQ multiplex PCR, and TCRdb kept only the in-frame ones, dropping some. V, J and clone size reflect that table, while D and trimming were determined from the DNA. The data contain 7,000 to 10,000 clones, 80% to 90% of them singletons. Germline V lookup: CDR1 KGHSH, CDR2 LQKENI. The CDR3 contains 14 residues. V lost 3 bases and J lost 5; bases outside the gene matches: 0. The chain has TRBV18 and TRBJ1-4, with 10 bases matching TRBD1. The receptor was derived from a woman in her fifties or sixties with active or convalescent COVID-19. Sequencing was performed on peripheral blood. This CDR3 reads CASSPGQGNEKLFF. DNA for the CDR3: TGTGCCAGCTCACCGGGACAGGGGAATGAAAAACTGTTTTTT. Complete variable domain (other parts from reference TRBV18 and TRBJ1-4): NAGVMQNPRHLVRRRGQEARLRCSPMKGHSHVYWYRQLPEEGLKFMVYLQKENIIDESGMPKERFSAEFPKEGPSILRIQQVVRGDSAAYFCASSPGQGNEKLFFGSGTQLSVL.